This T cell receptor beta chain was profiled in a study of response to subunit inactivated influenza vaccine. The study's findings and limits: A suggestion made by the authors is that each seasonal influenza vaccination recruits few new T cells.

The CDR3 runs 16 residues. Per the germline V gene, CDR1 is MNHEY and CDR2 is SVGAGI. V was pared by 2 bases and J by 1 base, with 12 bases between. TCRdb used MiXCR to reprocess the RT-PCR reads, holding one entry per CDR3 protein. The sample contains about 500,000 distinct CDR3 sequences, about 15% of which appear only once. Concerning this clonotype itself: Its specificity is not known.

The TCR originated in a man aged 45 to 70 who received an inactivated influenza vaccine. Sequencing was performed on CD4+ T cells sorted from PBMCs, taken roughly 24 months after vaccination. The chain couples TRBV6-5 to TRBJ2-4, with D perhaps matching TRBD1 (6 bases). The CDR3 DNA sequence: TGTGCCAGCAGTTACGGGGGCTTGGTTGCCAAAAACATTCAGTACTTC. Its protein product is CASSYGGLVAKNIQYF.